This is a list of T cell receptor beta chains from one sample in a study of blood T cell repertoires in COVID-19. Clones were sequenced by immunoSEQ multiplex PCR, and TCRdb holds only the in-frame ones, with some missing. Among about 480,000 clones listed, about 88% were seen once. Sequenced input: peripheral blood. The origin of the receptors is a man aged 18 to 29 with COVID-19, enrolled during active disease. Each CDR3 is given with its conserved first and last residue. D genes are given only for firm matches. Part of the rows lack a size; the others show once, few, many or a class for expanded clones.

size | J | D | V | DNA | CDR3
- | TRBJ2-7 | - | TRBV27 | TGTGCCACCAAAAACTCCTACGAGCAGTACTTC | CATKNSYEQYF
many | TRBJ2-2 | - | TRBV13 | TGTGCCAGCAAACTACTGGGTTTCGGGGAGCTGTTTTTT | CASKLLGFGELFF
- | TRBJ2-2 | TRBD2 | TRBV5-6 | TGTGCCAGCAGAACCCGGCAGCGGGGCACCGGGGAGCTGTTTTTT | CASRTRQRGTGELFF
- | TRBJ2-3 | - | TRBV14 | TGTGCCAGCAGCCCCACAACAGATACGCAGTATTTT | CASSPTTDTQYF
- | TRBJ2-1 | - | TRBV7-9 | TGTGCCAGCAGCCTGAGCCACGTCAATGAGCAGTTCTTC | CASSLSHVNEQFF
- | TRBJ2-7 | TRBD1 | TRBV10-3 | TGTGCCATCAGGTGGGACAGGGGGTCCGACGAGCAGTACTTC | CAIRWDRGSDEQYF
- | TRBJ1-6 | TRBD1 | TRBV4-1 | TGCGCCAGCAGCCGTTATGTGGACAGGGGTGGTTCACCCCTCCACTTT | CASSRYVDRGGSPLHF
few | TRBJ1-3 | - | TRBV10-2 | TGCGCCAGCAAGGTCAATGCGGACTCTGGAAACACCATATATTTT | CASKVNADSGNTIYF
- | TRBJ2-1 | - | TRBV2 | TGTGCCAGCAGTGAATACACGGGGAATGAGCAGTTCTTC | CASSEYTGNEQFF
- | TRBJ2-1 | TRBD1 | TRBV7-6 | TGTGCCAGCAGCTTAGGAGCATCCACAGGGACAGTGGATGAGCAGTTCTTC | CASSLGASTGTVDEQFF
- | TRBJ2-2 | TRBD1 | TRBV5-1 | TGCGCCAGCAGAAGGGACAGAAACACCGGGGAGCTGTTTTTT | CASRRDRNTGELFF